This T cell receptor beta chain was documented in a study of PD-1 blockade in classical Hodgkin lymphoma. The time point: cycle 4 day 1 (C4D1), after five to seven weeks of nivolumab. All patients experienced relapse after autologous stem cell transplantation, and brentuximab vedotin exposure was variable. Magnetic negative selection was used to purify CD4+ T cells from PBMCs that had been thawed. V was clipped by 7 bases and J by 15 bases, with 7 bases between them. This CDR3 region has 9 residues. Germline V lookup: CDR1 MNHEY, CDR2 SMNVEV (reference sequence). The assay was immunoSEQ multiplex PCR, and TCRdb's table has in-frame clones only and misses some. The data show about 30,000 clones, about 88% seen once. This clone was picked up a small number of times. Its antigen is as yet unknown. Study findings and constraints: Newly diagnosed patients had diversity similar to the baseline diversity of complete responders. What drove the repertoire differences, possibly disease activity or prior therapy, has not been defined. Newly diagnosed patients were reported to exhibit reduced baseline TCR diversity relative to healthy donors. A significant rise in TCR diversity by C4D1 was seen for CD4+ but not CD8+ cells.

This receptor was obtained from a human donor with classical Hodgkin lymphoma. Sequenced here: CD4+ T cells from blood, sampled before the fourth cycle of nivolumab. V gene TRBV27 combines with J gene TRBJ1-6; no firm D call. CDR3 DNA: TGTGCCAGCACCATGGGCCTCCACTTT. Translation gives CASTMGLHF.